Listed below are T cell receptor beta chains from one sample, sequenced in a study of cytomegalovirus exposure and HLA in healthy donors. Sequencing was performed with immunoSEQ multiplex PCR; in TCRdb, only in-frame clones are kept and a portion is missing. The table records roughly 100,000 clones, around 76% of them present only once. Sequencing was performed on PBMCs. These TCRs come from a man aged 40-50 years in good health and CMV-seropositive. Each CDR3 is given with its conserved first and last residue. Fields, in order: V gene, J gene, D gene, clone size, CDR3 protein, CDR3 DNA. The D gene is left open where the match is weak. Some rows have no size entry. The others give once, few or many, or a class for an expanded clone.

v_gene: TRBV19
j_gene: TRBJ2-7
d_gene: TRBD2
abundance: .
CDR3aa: CASRPSGTGEQYF
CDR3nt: TGTGCCAGTAGACCTAGCGGCACGGGCGAGCAGTACTTC

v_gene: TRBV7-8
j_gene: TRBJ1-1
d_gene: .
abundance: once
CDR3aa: CASSPKTEAFF
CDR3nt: TGTGCCAGCAGCCCGAAGACAGAAGCTTTCTTT

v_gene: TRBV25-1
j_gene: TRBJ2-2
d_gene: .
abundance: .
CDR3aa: CASSEGRGWTGELFF
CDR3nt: TGTGCCAGCAGTGAGGGCCGGGGATGGACCGGGGAGCTGTTTTTT

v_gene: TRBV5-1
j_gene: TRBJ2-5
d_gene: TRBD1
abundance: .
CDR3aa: CASSSRTGMGETQYF
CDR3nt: TGCGCCAGCAGTTCCCGGACAGGGATGGGGGAGACCCAGTACTTC

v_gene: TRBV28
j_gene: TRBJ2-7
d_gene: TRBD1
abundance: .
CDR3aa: CATEPPRRDRVTYEQYF
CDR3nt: TGTGCCACCGAACCCCCCCGAAGGGACAGGGTTACCTACGAGCAGTACTTC

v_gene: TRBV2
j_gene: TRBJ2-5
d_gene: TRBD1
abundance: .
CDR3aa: CASKPGQGAETQYF
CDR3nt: TGTGCCAGCAAGCCGGGACAGGGGGCAGAGACCCAGTACTTC

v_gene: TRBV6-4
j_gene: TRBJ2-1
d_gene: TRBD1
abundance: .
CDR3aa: CASSPGTGDYNEQFF
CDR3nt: TGTGCCAGCAGTCCCGGGACAGGGGATTACAATGAGCAGTTCTTC

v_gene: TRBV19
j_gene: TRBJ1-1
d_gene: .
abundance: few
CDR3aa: CASSTPGSTEAFF
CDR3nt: TGTGCCAGTAGTACCCCAGGGTCCACTGAAGCTTTCTTT

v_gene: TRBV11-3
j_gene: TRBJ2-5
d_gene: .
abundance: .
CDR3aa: CASTQRGTTLETQYF
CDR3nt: TGTGCCAGCACCCAGAGGGGGACTACATTGGAGACCCAGTACTTC

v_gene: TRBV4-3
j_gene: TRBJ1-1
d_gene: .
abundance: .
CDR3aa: CASSQDQLGSRAEAFF
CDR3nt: TGCGCCAGCAGCCAAGATCAGTTAGGTTCCAGGGCTGAAGCTTTCTTT

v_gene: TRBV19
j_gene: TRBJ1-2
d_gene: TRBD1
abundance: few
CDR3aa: CASRGTGNNYGYTF
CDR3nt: TGTGCCAGTAGGGGGACAGGGAATAACTATGGCTACACCTTC